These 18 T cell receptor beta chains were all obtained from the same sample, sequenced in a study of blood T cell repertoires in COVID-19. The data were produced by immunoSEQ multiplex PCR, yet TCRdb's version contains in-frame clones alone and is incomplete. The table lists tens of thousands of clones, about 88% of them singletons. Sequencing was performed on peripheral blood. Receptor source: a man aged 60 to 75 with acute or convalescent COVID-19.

DNA for the CDR3: TGTGCCACCAGTGATTTGGGGACTAGCGGGGGAGGGTATGAGCAGTTCTTC. Protein: CATSDLGTSGGGYEQFF. V is TRBV24-1 and J is TRBJ2-1, with 14 positions matching TRBD2. Per the germline V gene, CDR1 is KGHDR and CDR2 is SFDVKD. J was trimmed by 8 bases and V by 0 bases; bases with no gene match: 5. There are 17 residues in the CDR3.

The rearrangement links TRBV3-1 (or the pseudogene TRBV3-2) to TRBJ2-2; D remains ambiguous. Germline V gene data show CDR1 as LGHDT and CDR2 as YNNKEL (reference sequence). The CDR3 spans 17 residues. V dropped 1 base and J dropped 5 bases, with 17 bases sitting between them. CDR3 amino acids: CASSQVQYASATGELFF. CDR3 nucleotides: TGTGCCAGCAGCCAAGTGCAATACGCTAGTGCGACCGGGGAGCTGTTTTTT.

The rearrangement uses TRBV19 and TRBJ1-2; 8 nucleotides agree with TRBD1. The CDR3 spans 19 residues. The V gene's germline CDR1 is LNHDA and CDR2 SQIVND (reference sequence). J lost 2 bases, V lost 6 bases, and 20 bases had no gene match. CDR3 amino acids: CASSSNSGTGDFLNYGYTF. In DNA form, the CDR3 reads TGTGCCAGTAGCTCCAACTCCGGGACAGGCGACTTCCTAAACTATGGCTACACCTTC.

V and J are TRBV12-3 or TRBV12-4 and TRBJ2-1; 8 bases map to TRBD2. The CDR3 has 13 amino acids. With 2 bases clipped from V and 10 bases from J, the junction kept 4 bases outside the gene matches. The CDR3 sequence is CASSLSGGDEQFF. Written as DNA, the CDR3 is TGTGCCAGCAGTTTATCGGGGGGGGACGAGCAGTTCTTC.

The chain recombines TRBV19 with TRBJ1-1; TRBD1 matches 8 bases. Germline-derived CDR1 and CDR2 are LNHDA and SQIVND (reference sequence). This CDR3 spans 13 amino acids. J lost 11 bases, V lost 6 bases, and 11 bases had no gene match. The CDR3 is CASRPDQGAKAFF. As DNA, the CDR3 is TGTGCCAGTAGACCTGACCAGGGGGCTAAGGCTTTCTTT.

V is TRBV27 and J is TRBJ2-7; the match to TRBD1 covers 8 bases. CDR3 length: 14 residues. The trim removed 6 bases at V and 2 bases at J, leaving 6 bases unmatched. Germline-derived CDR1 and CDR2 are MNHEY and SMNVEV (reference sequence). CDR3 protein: CASSIGQGAYEQYF. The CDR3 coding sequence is TGTGCCAGCAGCATTGGACAGGGCGCCTACGAGCAGTACTTC.

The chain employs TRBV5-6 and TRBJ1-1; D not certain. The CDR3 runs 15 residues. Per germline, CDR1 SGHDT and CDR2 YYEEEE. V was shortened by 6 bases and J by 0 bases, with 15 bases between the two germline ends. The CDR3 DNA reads TGTGCCAGCACCACAGCCCCGGGGATGAACACTGAAGCTTTCTTT. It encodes CASTTAPGMNTEAFF. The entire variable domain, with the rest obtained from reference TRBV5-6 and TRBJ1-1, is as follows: DAGVTQSPTHLIKTRGQQVTLRCSPKSGHDTVSWYQQALGQGPQFIFQYYEEEERQRGNFPDRFSGHQFPNYSSELNVNALLLGDSALYLCASTTAPGMNTEAFFGQGTRLTVV.

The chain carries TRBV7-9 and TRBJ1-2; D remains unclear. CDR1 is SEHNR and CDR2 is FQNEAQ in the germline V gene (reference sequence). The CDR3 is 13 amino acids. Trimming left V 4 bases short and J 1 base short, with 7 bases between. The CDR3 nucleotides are TGTGCCAGCAGCTCGTCTCTTAACTATGGCTACACCTTC. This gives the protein CASSSSLNYGYTF.

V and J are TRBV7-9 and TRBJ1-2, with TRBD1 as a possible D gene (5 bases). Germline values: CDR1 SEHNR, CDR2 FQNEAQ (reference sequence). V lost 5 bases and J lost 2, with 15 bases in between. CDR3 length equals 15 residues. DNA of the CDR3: TGTGCCAGCAGCAACCGGGACTGGCGGAACTATGGCTACACCTTC. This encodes CASSNRDWRNYGYTF.

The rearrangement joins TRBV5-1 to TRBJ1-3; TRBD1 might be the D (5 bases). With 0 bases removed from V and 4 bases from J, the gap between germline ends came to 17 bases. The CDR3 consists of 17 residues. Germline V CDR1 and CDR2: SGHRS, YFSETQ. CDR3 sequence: CASSLELTGSKGNTIYF. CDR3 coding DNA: TGCGCCAGCAGCTTGGAATTAACAGGCTCTAAGGGAAACACCATATATTTT.

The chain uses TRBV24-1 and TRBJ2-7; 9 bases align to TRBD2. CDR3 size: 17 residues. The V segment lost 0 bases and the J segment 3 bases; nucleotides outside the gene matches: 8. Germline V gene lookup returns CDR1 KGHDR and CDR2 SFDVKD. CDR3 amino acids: CATSDLRREGGYYEQYF. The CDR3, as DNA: TGTGCCACCAGTGATTTGCGGCGGGAGGGAGGGTACTACGAGCAGTACTTC.

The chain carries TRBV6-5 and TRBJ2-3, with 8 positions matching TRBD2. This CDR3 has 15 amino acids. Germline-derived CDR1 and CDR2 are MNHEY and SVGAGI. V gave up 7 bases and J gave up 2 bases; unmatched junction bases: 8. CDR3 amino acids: CASKERGPSTDTQYF. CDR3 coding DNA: TGTGCCAGCAAGGAGCGGGGGCCATCCACAGATACGCAGTATTTT.

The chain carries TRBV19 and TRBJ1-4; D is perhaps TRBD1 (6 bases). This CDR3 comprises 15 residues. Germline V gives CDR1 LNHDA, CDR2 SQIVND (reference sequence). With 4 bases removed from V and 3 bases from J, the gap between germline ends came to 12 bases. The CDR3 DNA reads TGTGCCAGTAGTAAGATGCGGGGGCCTAATGAAAAACTGTTTTTT. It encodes CASSKMRGPNEKLFF.

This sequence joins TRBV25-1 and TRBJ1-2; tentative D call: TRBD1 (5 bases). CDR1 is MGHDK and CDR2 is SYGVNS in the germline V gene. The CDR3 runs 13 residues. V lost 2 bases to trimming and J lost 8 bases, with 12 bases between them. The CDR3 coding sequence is TGTGCCAGCAGTGAACCGTCGGGGGTAGGCTACACCTTC. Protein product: CASSEPSGVGYTF.

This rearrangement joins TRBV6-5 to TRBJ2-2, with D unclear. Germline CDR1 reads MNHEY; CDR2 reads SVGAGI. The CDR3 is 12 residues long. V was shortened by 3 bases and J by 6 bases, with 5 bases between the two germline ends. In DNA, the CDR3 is TGTGCCAGCAGTTATGCGGCCGGGGAGCTGTTTTTT. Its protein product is CASSYAAGELFF.

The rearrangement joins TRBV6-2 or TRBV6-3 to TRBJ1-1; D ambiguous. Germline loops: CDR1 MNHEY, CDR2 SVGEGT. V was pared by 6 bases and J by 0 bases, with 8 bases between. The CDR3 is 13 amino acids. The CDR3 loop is CASSRSMNTEAFF. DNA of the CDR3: TGTGCCAGCAGCCGTAGCATGAACACTGAAGCTTTCTTT.

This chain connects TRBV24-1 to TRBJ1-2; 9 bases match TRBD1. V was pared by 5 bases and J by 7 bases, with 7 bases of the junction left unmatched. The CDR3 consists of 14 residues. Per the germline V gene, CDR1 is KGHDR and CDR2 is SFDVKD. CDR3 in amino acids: CATSALRQGGGYTF. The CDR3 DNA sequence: TGTGCCACCAGTGCCTTGCGACAGGGGGGTGGCTACACCTTC.

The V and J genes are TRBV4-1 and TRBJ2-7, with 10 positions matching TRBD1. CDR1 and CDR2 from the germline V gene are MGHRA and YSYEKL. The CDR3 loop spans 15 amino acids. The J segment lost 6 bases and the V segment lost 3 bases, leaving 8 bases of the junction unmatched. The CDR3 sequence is CASSHLTGGKSEQYF. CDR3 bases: TGCGCCAGCAGCCACCTGACAGGGGGCAAGAGCGAGCAGTACTTC.